The 14 T cell receptor beta chains reported below all come from one sample, sequenced in a study of PD-1 blockade in classical Hodgkin lymphoma. The data were produced by immunoSEQ multiplex PCR, yet TCRdb's version contains in-frame clones alone and is incomplete. The sample holds approximately 27,000 clones; about nine tenths are singletons and the top ten take around 2.3%. Each patient experienced a relapse that followed autologous stem cell transplantation, and brentuximab vedotin exposure varied. This material consisted of peripheral blood mononuclear cells (PBMCs), taken at baseline. These receptors all come from a human donor with classical Hodgkin lymphoma.

The V and J genes are TRBV6-4 and TRBJ2-1, with 8 positions matching TRBD1. V lost 0 bases to trimming and J lost 4 bases; unmatched junction nucleotides: 8. There are 17 residues in the CDR3. CDR1 is MRHNA and CDR2 is SNTAGT in the germline V gene. CDR3 amino acids: CASSDSSDRVPYNEQFF. For the CDR3, the DNA is TGTGCCAGCAGTGACTCGTCGGACAGGGTACCATACAATGAGCAGTTCTTC.

The genes are TRBV7-9 and TRBJ1-4, with 10 bases matching TRBD1. This CDR3 region has 14 residues. The ends lost 2 bases at V and 8 bases at J; junction bases unmatched: 2. Germline V gives CDR1 SEHNR, CDR2 FQNEAQ (reference sequence). CDR3 coding DNA: TGTGCCAGCAGCTTAAGGACAGGGGGAGAAAAACTGTTTTTT. Amino acid sequence: CASSLRTGGEKLFF.

This clone was recorded only once. The chain uses TRBV6-5 and TRBJ1-3; D is possibly TRBD1 (5 bases). Germline V gene sequence: CDR1 MNHEY, CDR2 SVGAGI. The CDR3 covers 15 residues. With 2 bases removed from V and 5 bases from J, the gap between germline ends came to 13 bases. The CDR3 DNA follows: TGTGCCAGCAGTTACCCCTCAGGGTTGAGAAACACCATATATTTT. Its protein is CASSYPSGLRNTIYF.

The chain employs TRBV6-1 and TRBJ2-1; D is uncertain. The CDR3 has 15 amino acids. The V end lost 4 bases, the J end lost 2 bases, and 12 bases lay between the germline ends. Per germline, CDR1 MNHNS and CDR2 SASEGT. The chain's CDR3 is CASSVRAGPYNEQFF. In DNA form, the CDR3 reads TGTGCCAGCAGTGTTCGAGCAGGTCCCTACAATGAGCAGTTCTTC.

The gene calls are TRBV5-1 and TRBJ2-2, with D tentatively TRBD1 (6 bases). CDR1 is SGHRS and CDR2 is YFSETQ in the germline V gene. Trimming stripped 1 base from V and 2 bases from J, with 12 bases between. The CDR3 sequence is 16 residues long. CDR3 region: CASSLSGTRNTGELFF. DNA of the CDR3: TGCGCCAGCAGCTTGAGTGGGACAAGAAACACCGGGGAGCTGTTTTTT.

The chain carries TRBV6-5 and TRBJ2-7, with D possibly TRBD1 on 6 matching bases. Germline assignment: CDR1 MNHEY and CDR2 SVGAGI. Trimming removed 2 bases from V and 3 bases from J, with 14 bases in between. The CDR3 contains 15 residues. This chain's CDR3 is CASSYTLTGFYEQYF. CDR3 sequence (DNA): TGTGCCAGCAGTTACACCTTGACAGGATTCTACGAGCAGTACTTC.

The V gene is TRBV7-9, the J gene TRBJ1-3; D ambiguous. Trimming stripped 2 bases from V and 0 bases from J, with 5 bases between. Germline CDR1 SEHNR, CDR2 FQNEAQ (reference sequence). CDR3 size: 14 residues. The CDR3 loop is CASSLLSSGNTIYF. CDR3 DNA: TGTGCCAGCAGCTTACTCAGCTCTGGAAACACCATATATTTT.

V and J are TRBV30 and TRBJ2-1; D remains unclear. This CDR3 comprises 11 residues. V was clipped by 5 bases and J by 10 bases, with 12 bases between them. CDR1 is GTSNPN and CDR2 is SVGIG in the germline V gene (reference sequence). The CDR3 sequence is CAWGFSREQFF. For the CDR3, the DNA is TGTGCCTGGGGCTTCTCTAGGGAGCAGTTCTTC.

V is TRBV5-1 and J is TRBJ2-5; D uncertain. The germline CDR1 and CDR2 sequences are SGHRS and YFSETQ. The CDR3 consists of 16 residues. With 4 bases removed from V and 0 bases from J, the gap between germline ends came to 16 bases. CDR3 sequence: CASSPQGLRYQETQYF. The DNA of the CDR3 is TGCGCCAGCAGCCCACAAGGGTTGAGGTACCAAGAGACCCAGTACTTC.

The chain is built from TRBV4-2 and TRBJ2-5; no clear D. V was shortened by 0 bases and J by 9 bases, with 17 bases between the two germline ends. The CDR3 spans 15 residues. Germline CDR1 reads LGHNA; CDR2 reads YNFKEQ. The CDR3 here is CASSQDSASYGAQYF. The CDR3 DNA is TGTGCCAGCAGCCAAGATTCGGCCTCCTACGGAGCCCAGTACTTC.

The chain recombines TRBV5-1 with TRBJ1-4; TRBD1 agrees at 9 bases. The CDR3 has 16 amino acids. V shed 3 bases and J 4 bases; nucleotides not matched to a gene: 7. Germline lookup yields CDR1 SGHRS and CDR2 YFSETQ. CDR3 loop: CASSSLGTGYNEKLFF. CDR3 in DNA: TGCGCCAGCAGCTCGCTAGGGACAGGGTATAATGAAAAACTGTTTTTT. The variable domain in full, completed from reference TRBV5-1 and TRBJ1-4, reads KAGVTQTPRYLIKTRGQQVTLSCSPISGHRSVSWYQQTPGQGLQFLFEYFSETQRNKGNFPGRFSGRQFSNSRSEMNVSTLELGDSALYLCASSSLGTGYNEKLFFGSGTQLSVL.

Points on this clone: Other DNA variants within this sample encode the same CDR3. V and J are TRBV5-1 and TRBJ1-2; possibly TRBD1 for D (5 bases). The CDR3 sequence is 13 residues long. The germline V gene has CDR1 SGHRS and CDR2 YFSETQ. V was cut by 0 bases and J by 6 bases, with 9 bases left in between. The CDR3 here is CASSLGGGDGYTF. The DNA for the CDR3 is TGCGCCAGCAGCTTGGGGGGCGGCGATGGCTACACCTTC. Drawing the rest from reference TRBV5-1 and TRBJ1-2, the complete variable domain is KAGVTQTPRYLIKTRGQQVTLSCSPISGHRSVSWYQQTPGQGLQFLFEYFSETQRNKGNFPGRFSGRQFSNSRSEMNVSTLELGDSALYLCASSLGGGDGYTFGSGTRLTVV.

The J gene is TRBJ2-7, the V gene TRBV7-8, with a possible D match to TRBD1 (6 bases). This CDR3 comprises 17 residues. V was shortened by 1 base and J by 0 bases, with 16 bases between the two germline ends. Germline V gene sequence: CDR1 SGHVS, CDR2 FQNEAQ. The CDR3 DNA reads as TGTGCCAGCAGCTTAGTCATAGGGGGAAGCGACTCCTACGAGCAGTACTTC. Protein sequence: CASSLVIGGSDSYEQYF.

The chain employs TRBV28 and TRBJ1-5; D gene uncertain. The CDR3 is 14 residues long. The ends were cut back, 6 bases at V and 4 bases at J, with 13 bases in the middle. Germline CDR1 and CDR2: MDHEN and SYDVKM. Here the CDR3 reads CASRTLSGNQPQHF. The CDR3 DNA sequence: TGTGCCAGCAGGACACTTTCGGGTAATCAGCCCCAGCATTTT.